This T cell receptor (beta chain) emerged from a study of blood T cell repertoires in COVID-19. Study information: The United States, Italy and Spain supplied acute and convalescent COVID-19 samples. T cells, B-cell-depleted T cells, or PBMCs supplied cDNA or gDNA.

The Seattle patients, enrolled during active infection, were followed longitudinally. TCRdb's copy holds only in-frame clones and misses some; the assay was immunoSEQ multiplex PCR. The sample yields hundreds of thousands of clones, 70% to 90% seen once. The germline V gene has CDR1 LNHDA and CDR2 SQIVND (reference sequence). V dropped 11 bases and J dropped 7; count of bases not matched to a gene: 10. This CDR3 spans 12 amino acids. The receptor's source is a woman between 45 and 65 years old with COVID-19, enrolled during active disease. Sequencing used peripheral blood. V and J are TRBV19 and TRBJ1-2; 7 nucleotides align to TRBD1. CDR3 sequence reads: CAALQGSSGYTF. CDR3 bases: TGTGCCGCGCTACAGGGGTCGAGTGGCTACACCTTC.